The 7 T cell receptor beta chains presented below share a single source sample, sequenced in a study of cytomegalovirus exposure and HLA in healthy donors. PCR amplification relied on 60 Vbeta primers (plus 13 Jbeta primers). Data came from immunoSEQ multiplex PCR; TCRdb stores just in-frame clones and leaves some out. The sample carries 150,000 to 200,000 clones, about four fifths recorded once. The sequenced material came from PBMCs. The receptors were gathered from a young man in good health and CMV-seronegative.

The chain joins TRBV6-5 to TRBJ2-3; TRBD2 matches at 7 bases. Germline loops: CDR1 MNHEY, CDR2 SVGAGI. The V segment lost 4 bases and the J segment 7 bases; nucleotides outside the gene matches: 5. CDR3 length: 13 residues. The CDR3 protein is CASSFDGGNTQYF. Here the CDR3 DNA reads TGTGCCAGCAGTTTCGACGGGGGGAATACGCAGTATTTT.

In its sample, this clone was seen once. V and J are TRBV30 and TRBJ1-5; maybe TRBD1 (6 bases). Germline loops: CDR1 GTSNPN, CDR2 SVGIG (reference sequence). CDR3 size: 13 residues. The V end lost 1 base, the J end lost 4 bases, and 8 bases lay between the germline ends. Written as DNA, the CDR3 is TGTGCCTGGAGTGCGCAGGGGAATCAGCCCCAGCATTTT. Translation: CAWSAQGNQPQHF. The full variable domain, rest sourced from reference TRBV30 and TRBJ1-5, is SQTIHQWPATLVQPVGSPLSLECTVEGTSNPNLYWYRQAAGRGLQLLFYSVGIGQISSEVPQNLSASRPQDRQFILSSKKLLLSDSGFYLCAWSAQGNQPQHFGDGTRLSIL.

This chain uses TRBV28 with TRBJ2-7; 11 bases match TRBD2. The CDR3 is 15 residues long. The germline gives CDR1 MDHEN, CDR2 SYDVKM. V lost 4 bases, J lost 4 bases, and 6 bases stayed unmatched. The CDR3 reads CASSWTGTSGYEQYF. The CDR3 DNA reads TGTGCCAGCAGTTGGACCGGGACTAGCGGATACGAGCAGTACTTC.

The rearrangement links TRBV6-5 to TRBJ1-2, with 7 bases lining up with TRBD1. The CDR3 contains 15 residues. V trimming: 6 bases; J trimming: 7 bases; junction bases outside the gene matches: 14. CDR1 and CDR2 (germline): MNHEY, SVGAGI. CDR3 DNA: TGTGCCAGCAGGGGCGCAGGTGAGGGGGCCTCTGGCTACACCTTC. Translation gives CASRGAGEGASGYTF.

This chain connects TRBV28 to TRBJ2-7; TRBD1 matches 8 bases. CDR1 is MDHEN, CDR2 SYDVKM, per germline. The CDR3 is made up of 15 amino acids. Unmatched junction bases numbered 11, after V lost 5 bases and J lost 5 bases. The CDR3 protein is CASSRIGQGRDEQYF. CDR3 nucleotide sequence: TGTGCCAGCAGTCGAATCGGACAGGGTCGGGACGAGCAGTACTTC.

This sequence joins TRBV19 and TRBJ2-4; D is unresolved. CDR1 is LNHDA and CDR2 is SQIVND in the germline V gene (reference sequence). Deletions cut 7 bases from V and 1 base from J, with 2 bases between. The CDR3 totals 11 residues. CDR3 bases: TGTGCCAGTACGGCCAAAAACATTCAGTACTTC. Amino acid sequence: CASTAKNIQYF.

The chain carries TRBV28 and TRBJ2-7, with 10 bases lining up with TRBD2. The germline V gene encodes CDR1 MDHEN and CDR2 SYDVKM. The V and J ends lost 5 bases and 2 bases, in that order; junction bases with no gene match: 18. The CDR3 totals 19 residues. The CDR3 protein is CASSPFGTSERVVTYEQYF. CDR3 bases: TGTGCCAGCAGTCCATTCGGGACTAGCGAACGGGTGGTCACCTACGAGCAGTACTTC.